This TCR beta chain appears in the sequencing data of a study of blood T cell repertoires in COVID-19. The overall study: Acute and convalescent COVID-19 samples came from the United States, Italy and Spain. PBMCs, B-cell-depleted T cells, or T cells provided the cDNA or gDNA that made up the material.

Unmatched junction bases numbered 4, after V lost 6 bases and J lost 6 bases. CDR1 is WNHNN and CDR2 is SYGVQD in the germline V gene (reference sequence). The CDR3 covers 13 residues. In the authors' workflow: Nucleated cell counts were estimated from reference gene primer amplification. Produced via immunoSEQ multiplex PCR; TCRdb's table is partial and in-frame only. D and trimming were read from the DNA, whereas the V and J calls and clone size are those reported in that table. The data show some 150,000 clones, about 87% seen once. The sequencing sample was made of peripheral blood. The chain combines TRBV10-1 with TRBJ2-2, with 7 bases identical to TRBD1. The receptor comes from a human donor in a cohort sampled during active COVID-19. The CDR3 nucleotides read TGCGCCAGCAGGCCAGGGGGTCCCGGGGAGCTGTTTTTT. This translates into CASRPGGPGELFF.